The next 17 T cell receptor beta chains were all read from a single sample in a study of blood T cells in healthy people across ages. Alongside a J-beta primer mix, a sample-barcoded 5' primer served in a second PCR lasting roughly 7 to 11 cycles. TCRdb re-derived calls from the 5' RACE reads in MiXCR, one entry per CDR3 protein. The sample includes about 1.1 million distinct CDR3 sequences, around two fifths of them seen just once. Sequencing was carried out using blood. The receptors shown here come from a man younger than 35 in good health.

This clonotype was seen a few times. The V gene is TRBV4-3, the J gene TRBJ2-1, with 8 positions matching TRBD2. This CDR3 has 17 residues. Germline CDR1 reads LGHNA; CDR2 reads YSLEER. V trimming: 4 bases; J trimming: 8 bases; junction bases outside the gene matches: 16. CDR3: CASSPNPSAGVWDEQFF. The CDR3 nucleotides read TGCGCCAGCAGCCCCAATCCCTCAGCGGGGGTTTGGGATGAGCAGTTCTTC.

This chain uses TRBV4-2 with TRBJ1-4, with D possibly matching TRBD1 (5 bases). The CDR3 spans 16 residues. Trimming cost V 0 bases and J 4 bases, with 12 bases left between them. Germline V gene sequence: CDR1 LGHNA, CDR2 YNFKEQ. The CDR3: CASSQDTGTLNEKLFF. The DNA of the CDR3 is TGTGCCAGCAGCCAAGATACAGGAACCCTTAATGAAAAACTGTTTTTT.

The chain is built from TRBV7-8 and TRBJ2-7; TRBD1 might be the D (6 bases). Deletions cut 1 base from V and 3 bases from J, with 13 bases between. Germline V gene lookup returns CDR1 SGHVS and CDR2 FQNEAQ. CDR3 length: 15 amino acids. CDR3 sequence (DNA): TGTGCCAGCAGCTTAGTGTTAGGGACAAACTACGAGCAGTACTTC. Translating it yields CASSLVLGTNYEQYF.

There are a few counts of this clonotype. The chain joins TRBV4-2 to TRBJ2-5; D gene unclear. V lost 1 base to trimming and J lost 5 bases, with 11 bases between them. From germline, CDR1 is LGHNA and CDR2 YNFKEQ. CDR3 length: 14 amino acids. The CDR3 DNA follows: TGTGCCAGCAGCCAAGGGGCGAAGGTGGAGACCCAGTACTTC. Translating gives CASSQGAKVETQYF.

In this sample, this clonotype turned up a few times. The chain carries TRBV6-1 and TRBJ1-2; 11 bases agree with TRBD1. Germline V gene sequence: CDR1 MNHNS, CDR2 SASEGT. V gave up 3 bases and J gave up 2 bases; unmatched junction bases: 8. This CDR3 is 17 amino acids long. In DNA, the CDR3 is TGTGCCAGCAGTGACCCCCGGGACAGGGGGAAAAACTATGGCTACACCTTC. Its translation: CASSDPRDRGKNYGYTF.

DNA for the CDR3: TGTGCCACGGGGAGGGCGAACACTGAAGCTTTCTTT. Protein: CATGRANTEAFF. The gene calls are TRBV10-3 and TRBJ1-1; no reliable D call. The CDR3 is made up of 12 amino acids. Per germline, CDR1 ENHRY and CDR2 SYGVKD. V was shortened by 10 bases and J by 1 base, with 10 bases between the two germline ends.

This clonotype was detected a few times. The CDR3 loop reads CASSQGSQSVARDIQYF. The DNA of the CDR3 is TGCGCCAGCAGCCAAGGCTCGCAGTCAGTAGCCAGGGACATTCAGTACTTC. The rearrangement uses TRBV4-1 and TRBJ2-4, with D tentatively TRBD1 (5 bases). Germline V gene lookup returns CDR1 MGHRA and CDR2 YSYEKL. Trimming shortened V by 1 base and J by 8 bases, and 21 bases separated the two germline ends. CDR3 length equals 17 residues.

This sequence joins TRBV10-3 and TRBJ2-1; D call uncertain. CDR1 and CDR2 (germline): ENHRY, SYGVKD. The CDR3 has 15 amino acids. The germline V and J ends were trimmed by 2 bases and 0 bases, with 8 bases remaining between them. CDR3 coding DNA: TGTGCCATCAGTGAGGCCGAGAGCTCCTACAATGAGCAGTTCTTC. Translated, it gives CAISEAESSYNEQFF.

This clonotype was counted between two and nine times. This CDR3 reads CASSQDHQQETQYF. The CDR3 region has the DNA TGTGCCAGCAGCCAAGATCACCAACAAGAGACCCAGTACTTC. This chain links TRBV4-2 with TRBJ2-5; D gene uncertain. The germline V gene encodes CDR1 LGHNA and CDR2 YNFKEQ. Trimming cost V 0 bases and J 2 bases, with 7 bases left between them. This CDR3 region has 14 residues.

The CDR3 DNA reads TGCAGTGCTAGAGATCTAGCCGACCCAAGAGAGACCCAGTACTTC. This sequence encodes CSARDLADPRETQYF. The chain recombines TRBV20-1 with TRBJ2-5, with D perhaps matching TRBD2 (5 bases). This CDR3 contains 15 residues. The germline V gene has CDR1 DFQATT and CDR2 SNEGSKA (reference sequence). V was clipped by 0 bases and J by 4 bases, with 15 bases between them.

The chain links TRBV29-1 to TRBJ2-1, with 11 bases identical to TRBD2. V lost 4 bases to trimming and J lost 0 bases; unmatched junction nucleotides: 8. The CDR3 extends over 17 amino acids. The germline V gene has CDR1 SQVTM and CDR2 ANQGSEA. CDR3: CSVVVLAGGISYNEQFF. The CDR3 DNA reads TGCAGCGTTGTGGTGCTAGCGGGGGGAATCTCCTACAATGAGCAGTTCTTC.

CDR3 loop: CASSQGKTSGYNEQYF. In DNA form, the CDR3 reads TGTGCCAGCAGCCAAGGTAAGACTAGCGGTTACAATGAGCAGTACTTC. The chain joins TRBV4-2 to TRBJ2-1, with 9 bases lining up with TRBD2. The DNA end favors TRBJ2-7, so the J call may be wrong. The germline CDR1 and CDR2 sequences are LGHNA and YNFKEQ. The CDR3 has 16 amino acids.

This clonotype was seen a few times. The chain combines TRBV12-3 or TRBV12-4 with TRBJ2-1; 12 nucleotides line up with TRBD2. J was trimmed by 7 bases and V by 6 bases; bases with no gene match: 7. This CDR3 is built from 15 residues. The CDR3 nucleotides are TGTGCCAGCAGCCCGAGACTAGCGGGGGTAAATGAGCAGTTCTTC. Protein: CASSPRLAGVNEQFF.

The V call is TRBV6-5, the J call TRBJ1-2, with D possibly being TRBD1 (5 bases). The V and J ends lost 5 bases and 5 bases respectively, with 15 bases between them. CDR1 is MNHEY and CDR2 is SVGAGI in the germline V gene. The CDR3 length is 14 residues. CDR3 DNA: TGTGCCAGCAGTCCCGCCCCGACAGTTTATGGCTACACCTTC. Residues: CASSPAPTVYGYTF.

This sequence joins TRBV6-5 and TRBJ2-7, with 7 bases fitting TRBD2. Germline lookup yields CDR1 MNHEY and CDR2 SVGAGI. This CDR3 contains 16 residues. The J segment lost 7 bases and the V segment lost 4 bases, leaving 16 bases of the junction unmatched. This chain's CDR3 is CASSWGGVNSYNEQYF. CDR3 nucleotides: TGTGCCAGCAGTTGGGGGGGAGTGAACTCCTACAATGAGCAGTACTTC.

As regards this clonotype: Sequence at one end of the junction differs from germline and may be a read error. This chain uses TRBV4-3 with TRBJ1-5, with unresolved D. The CDR3 is 14 amino acids. Germline CDR1 is LGHNA and CDR2 is YSLEER. The CDR3 sequence: CVSSQDPSNQPQHF. CDR3 in DNA: TGCGTCAGCAGCCAAGACCCTAGCAATCAGCCCCAGCATTTT.

The V gene is TRBV6-2 or TRBV6-3, the J gene TRBJ2-2; 8 bases align to TRBD2. V shed 5 bases and J 6 bases; nucleotides not matched to a gene: 5. The CDR3 is 14 residues long. Germline V gene data show CDR1 as MNHEY and CDR2 as SVGEGT. The CDR3, as DNA: TGTGCCAGCAGTCGGACTAGCCTTGCCGGGGAGCTGTTTTTT. It yields the protein CASSRTSLAGELFF.